The sample holds a few counts of the clone carrying this TCR beta chain. This sample was taken from a study of T-cell reconstitution after alpha-beta-depleted transplantation in children. Germline loops: CDR1 SGHTA, CDR2 FQGNSA. The CDR3 length is 12 residues. Trimming cost V 5 bases and J 7 bases, with 11 bases left between them. Unique molecular identifiers were used to barcode this TCRbeta library. TCRdb reanalysed the PCR reads using MiXCR and keeps one entry per CDR3 protein. The sample yields 610,000 or so distinct CDR3 sequences, 27% seen once. The chain uses TRBV7-2 and TRBJ1-2, with TRBD1 as a possible D gene (5 bases). This clonotype originated in a boy under two years old with Wiskott-Aldrich syndrome, due to receive a stem cell transplant. The material sequenced was PBMCs, taken before TCRalphabeta/CD19-depleted stem cell transplant. CDR3 in amino acids: CASSVQDGGYTF. The CDR3 nucleotides are TGTGCCAGCAGCGTACAGGACGGTGGCTACACCTTC.